The 15 T cell receptor beta chains in this list originate from one sample, sequenced in a study of blood T cell repertoires in COVID-19. The table came from immunoSEQ multiplex PCR; TCRdb's copy has only in-frame clones and leaves some out. The sample yields under 130,000 clones, roughly four fifths seen once. Sequenced: peripheral blood. The receptors come from a woman of 80 years or more with acute or convalescent COVID-19.

The J gene is TRBJ2-7, the V gene TRBV2; perhaps TRBD2 as D (5 bases). Germline V lookup: CDR1 SNHLY, CDR2 FYNNEI. V lost 5 bases and J lost 0, with 8 bases in between. This CDR3 has 13 amino acids. The CDR3 here is CASSRTFSYEQYF. The CDR3 region has the DNA TGTGCCAGCAGTCGGACTTTCTCCTACGAGCAGTACTTC.

This chain connects TRBV9 to TRBJ2-2; the match to TRBD2 covers 14 bases. Germline CDR1 and CDR2: SGDLS and YYNGEE. V lost 6 bases to trimming and J lost 4 bases; unmatched junction nucleotides: 8. CDR3 length equals 17 residues. The CDR3 nucleotides read TGTGCCAGCACCGGGACTAGCGGGAGCGTTGGCACCGGGGAGCTGTTTTTT. Its protein product is CASTGTSGSVGTGELFF. The entire variable domain, with the rest obtained from reference TRBV9 and TRBJ2-2, is as follows: DSGVTQTPKHLITATGQRVTLRCSPRSGDLSVYWYQQSLDQGLQFLIQYYNGEERAKGNILERFSAQQFPDLHSELNLSSLELGDSALYFCASTGTSGSVGTGELFFGEGSRLTVL.

This rearrangement joins TRBV28 to TRBJ2-7; 7 bases fit TRBD1. Trimming took 6 bases from V and 5 from J; bases not matched to a gene: 7. This CDR3 spans 13 amino acids. Germline CDR1 MDHEN, CDR2 SYDVKM. The CDR3 nucleotides are TGTGCCAGCAGCCCAGACAGGGCCCACGAGCAGTACTTC. Protein product: CASSPDRAHEQYF.

The J gene is TRBJ1-2, the V gene TRBV29-1; D gene ambiguous. With 4 bases removed from V and 3 bases from J, the gap between germline ends came to 12 bases. The CDR3 runs 13 residues. Germline values: CDR1 SQVTM, CDR2 ANQGSEA. In DNA, the CDR3 is TGCAGCGTTGGGGTTGTGGGCCACTATGGCTACACCTTC. Its protein is CSVGVVGHYGYTF. The whole variable domain, filled in from reference TRBV29-1 and TRBJ1-2, reads SAVISQKPSRDICQRGTSLTIQCQVDSQVTMMFWYRQQPGQSLTLIATANQGSEATYESGFVIDKFPISRPNLTFSTLTVSNMSPEDSSIYLCSVGVVGHYGYTFGSGTRLTVV.

The genes are TRBV5-1 and TRBJ2-5; 8 nucleotides match TRBD1. The ends lost 2 bases at V and 5 bases at J; junction bases unmatched: 5. The CDR3 runs to 14 residues. Germline CDR1 is SGHRS and CDR2 is YFSETQ. CDR3 sequence reads: CASSFAGGGETQYF. CDR3 DNA: TGCGCCAGCAGCTTTGCAGGGGGCGGGGAGACCCAGTACTTC.

This chain uses TRBV19 with TRBJ2-5, with TRBD1 matching 8 bases. Trimming at V came to 5 bases and at J to 5 bases, leaving 7 bases not matched to a gene. In germline, CDR1 is LNHDA, CDR2 SQIVND (reference sequence). CDR3 length: 14 amino acids. The chain's CDR3 is CASSRQGLGETQYF. The CDR3 bases are TGTGCCAGTAGTCGACAGGGGCTTGGGGAGACCCAGTACTTC.

This clone was found a few times. The gene calls are TRBV3-1 (or the pseudogene TRBV3-2) and TRBJ2-7; 10 bases line up with TRBD2. The V gene end was trimmed by 1 base and the J gene end by 7 bases; junction bases not matched to a gene: 10. The CDR3 runs 16 residues. Germline assignment: CDR1 LGHDT and CDR2 YNNKEL (reference sequence). The CDR3 sequence: CASSQAGGLAGVEQYF. CDR3 nucleotides: TGTGCCAGCAGCCAAGCAGGGGGGCTAGCGGGAGTTGAGCAGTACTTC.

The chain has TRBV5-6 and TRBJ2-7; 8 bases map to TRBD1. Trimming took 4 bases from V and 1 from J; bases not matched to a gene: 4. Germline CDR1 and CDR2: SGHDT and YYEEEE. This CDR3 has 14 amino acids. The CDR3 DNA follows: TGTGCCAGCAGCAAACAGGGGGTTTCCTACGAGCAGTACTTC. Its translation is CASSKQGVSYEQYF.

V gene TRBV15 combines with J gene TRBJ2-7, with 9 nucleotides matching TRBD1. CDR3 length equals 13 residues. The trim removed 4 bases at V and 6 bases at J, leaving 4 bases unmatched. Germline V gene lookup returns CDR1 LNHNV and CDR2 YYDKDF (reference sequence). CDR3 sequence: CATSTGQGLEQYF. For the CDR3, the DNA is TGTGCCACCAGCACGGGACAGGGTCTCGAGCAGTACTTC.

This clone appeared once. The sample contains more than one DNA sequence encoding this CDR3. This rearrangement joins TRBV7-2 to TRBJ1-2; D possibly corresponds to TRBD1 (5 bases). Germline V lookup: CDR1 SGHTA, CDR2 FQGNSA. Trimming stripped 3 bases from V and 4 bases from J, with 15 bases between. The length of the CDR3 is 15 residues. The CDR3 reads CASSLGGTSSYGYTF. The CDR3 DNA reads TGTGCCAGCAGCTTGGGAGGGACCTCTAGCTATGGCTACACCTTC.

This chain uses TRBV5-6 with TRBJ2-1; 7 bases line up with TRBD2. The V gene's germline CDR1 is SGHDT and CDR2 YYEEEE. This CDR3 is built from 12 residues. V shed 4 bases, J shed 15 bases, and the junction held 10 bases outside the gene matches. This CDR3 is CASSLGMRETFF. CDR3 sequence (DNA): TGTGCCAGCAGCCTAGGTATGCGGGAGACGTTCTTC.

The chain carries TRBV10-3 and TRBJ1-5, with 9 bases fitting TRBD1. The CDR3 runs to 15 residues. V shed 8 bases, J shed 9 bases, and the junction held 14 bases outside the gene matches. The germline gives CDR1 ENHRY, CDR2 SYGVKD. This chain's CDR3 is CAISPGQGELWPQHF. The CDR3 nucleotides read TGTGCCATCTCACCGGGACAGGGAGAACTCTGGCCCCAGCATTTT.

This chain links TRBV7-8 with TRBJ1-5, with no clear D. This CDR3 spans 14 amino acids. Germline-derived CDR1 and CDR2 are SGHVS and FQNEAQ. The germline V and J ends were trimmed by 2 bases and 0 bases, with 5 bases remaining between them. As DNA, the CDR3 is TGTGCCAGCAGCTTAACAACTAGCAATCAGCCCCAGCATTTT. Amino acids: CASSLTTSNQPQHF.

A note on this clone: The same CDR3 arises from other DNA sequences in this sample as well. V is TRBV28 and J is TRBJ2-5, with 14 positions matching TRBD2. Germline CDR1 is MDHEN and CDR2 is SYDVKM. The V segment lost 5 bases and the J segment 5 bases; nucleotides outside the gene matches: 4. The CDR3 runs to 15 residues. The CDR3 DNA reads as TGTGCCAGCAGTCCGGGACTAGCGGGGGCCGAGACCCAGTACTTC. Translating it yields CASSPGLAGAETQYF.

The V gene is TRBV19, the J gene TRBJ2-6; 12 nucleotides agree with TRBD1. The CDR3 loop spans 17 amino acids. Looked up from germline, CDR1 is LNHDA and CDR2 is SQIVND (reference sequence). With V trimmed by 10 bases and J by 3 bases, 10 bases remained unmatched. Written as DNA, the CDR3 is TGTGCCACCTTACGGGGACAGGGGGCAATTGGGGCCAACGTCCTGACTTTC. This gives the protein CATLRGQGAIGANVLTF.